The source of this T cell receptor (beta chain) is a study of post-analysis software for immune sequencing data. The study's findings and limits: Among five TRBV segments more frequent in patients than controls were TRBV5-6, TRBV5-1 and TRBV20-1. The authors found that F measure strongly co-clustered same-batch samples.

Researchers reported that TCR beta cDNA libraries carried unique molecular identifiers. Using its own MiXCR run on the PCR reads, TCRdb lists one record per CDR3 protein. The sample shows 450,000 or so distinct CDR3 sequences, roughly 46% of them seen only once. This clonotype was seen a few times. The antigen remains undetermined. Germline values: CDR1 SGHTA, CDR2 FQGNSA. This CDR3 contains 15 residues. J lost 7 bases, V lost 7 bases, and 14 bases had no gene match. This sequence originates from a girl aged 5-17 years with multiple sclerosis. V is TRBV7-2 and J is TRBJ2-3, with 7 bases aligning to TRBD1. Source material: blood. DNA of the CDR3: TGTGCCAGCACCCAAGGGACAGTTGCAAGTAATACGCAGTATTTT. Translating gives CASTQGTVASNTQYF.